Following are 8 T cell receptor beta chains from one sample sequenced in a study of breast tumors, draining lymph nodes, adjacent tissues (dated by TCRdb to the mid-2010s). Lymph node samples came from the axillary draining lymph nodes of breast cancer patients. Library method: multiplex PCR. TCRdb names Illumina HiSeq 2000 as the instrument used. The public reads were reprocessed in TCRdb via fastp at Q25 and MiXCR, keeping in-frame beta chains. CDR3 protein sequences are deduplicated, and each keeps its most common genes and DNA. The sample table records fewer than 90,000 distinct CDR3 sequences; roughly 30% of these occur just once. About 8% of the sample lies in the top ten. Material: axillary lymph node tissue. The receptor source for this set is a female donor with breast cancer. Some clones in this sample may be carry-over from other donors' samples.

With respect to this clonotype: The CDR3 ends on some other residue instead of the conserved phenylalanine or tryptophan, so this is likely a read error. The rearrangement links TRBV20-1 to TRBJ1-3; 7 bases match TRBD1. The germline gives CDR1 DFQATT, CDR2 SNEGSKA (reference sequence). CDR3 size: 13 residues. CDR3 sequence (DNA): TGCAGTGCACTGACAGGGAGCGGAAACGCCATATATTCT. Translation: CSALTGSGNAIYS.

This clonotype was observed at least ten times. CDR3 region: CASSAFSGSSVGELFF. Written as DNA, the CDR3 is TGTGCCAGCAGTGCCTTTAGCGGGAGTTCCGTCGGGGAGCTGTTTTTT. The gene calls are TRBV6-4 and TRBJ2-2; 9 nucleotides line up with TRBD2. The CDR3 length is 16 residues. The germline CDR1 and CDR2 sequences are MRHNA and SNTAGT. Unmatched junction bases numbered 10, after V lost 4 bases and J lost 7 bases.

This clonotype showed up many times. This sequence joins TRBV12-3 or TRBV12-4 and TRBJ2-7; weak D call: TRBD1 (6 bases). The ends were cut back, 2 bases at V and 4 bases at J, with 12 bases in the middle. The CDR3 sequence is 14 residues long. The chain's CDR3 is CASSLRLGAYEQYF. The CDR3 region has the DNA TGTGCCAGCAGTTTAAGGTTGGGGGCTTACGAGCAGTACTTC.

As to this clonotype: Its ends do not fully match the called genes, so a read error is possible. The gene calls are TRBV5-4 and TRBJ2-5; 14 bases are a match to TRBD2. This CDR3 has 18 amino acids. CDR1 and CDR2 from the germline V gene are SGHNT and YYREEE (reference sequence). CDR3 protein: CVSSRGGTSGRAQGTQYF. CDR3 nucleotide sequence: TGTGTCAGCAGCCGGGGGGGGACTAGCGGGAGAGCCCAAGGGACCCAGTACTTC.

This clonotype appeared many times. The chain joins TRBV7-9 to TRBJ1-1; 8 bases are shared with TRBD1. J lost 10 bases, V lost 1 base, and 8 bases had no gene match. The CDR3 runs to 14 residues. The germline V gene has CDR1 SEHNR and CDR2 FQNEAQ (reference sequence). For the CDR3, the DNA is TGTGCCAGCAGCTTAGAGTGGGCAGGGGGCTCAGCTTTCTTT. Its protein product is CASSLEWAGGSAFF.

The CDR3 loop is CASSSDALGETQYF. The CDR3, as DNA: TGCGCCAGCAGCTCAGATGCTCTCGGGGAGACCCAGTACTTC. This sequence joins TRBV5-1 and TRBJ2-5; D gene ambiguous. The CDR3 is 14 amino acids. CDR1 and CDR2 (germline): SGHRS, YFSETQ. Trimming removed 3 bases from V and 5 bases from J, with 14 bases in between.

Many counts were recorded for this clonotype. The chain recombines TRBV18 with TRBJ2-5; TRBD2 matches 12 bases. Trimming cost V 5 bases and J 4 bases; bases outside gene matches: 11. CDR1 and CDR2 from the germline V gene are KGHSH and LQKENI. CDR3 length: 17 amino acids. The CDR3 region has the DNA TGTGCCAGCTCATCGCTAGCGGGAGGGCCGGACAGAGAGACCCAGTACTTC. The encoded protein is CASSSLAGGPDRETQYF.

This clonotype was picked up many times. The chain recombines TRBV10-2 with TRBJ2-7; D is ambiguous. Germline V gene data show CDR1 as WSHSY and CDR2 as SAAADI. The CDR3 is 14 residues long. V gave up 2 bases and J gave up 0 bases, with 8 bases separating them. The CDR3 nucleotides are TGCGCCAGCAGTGAGAGGCGGCTCTCCTACGAGCAGTACTTC. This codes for CASSERRLSYEQYF.